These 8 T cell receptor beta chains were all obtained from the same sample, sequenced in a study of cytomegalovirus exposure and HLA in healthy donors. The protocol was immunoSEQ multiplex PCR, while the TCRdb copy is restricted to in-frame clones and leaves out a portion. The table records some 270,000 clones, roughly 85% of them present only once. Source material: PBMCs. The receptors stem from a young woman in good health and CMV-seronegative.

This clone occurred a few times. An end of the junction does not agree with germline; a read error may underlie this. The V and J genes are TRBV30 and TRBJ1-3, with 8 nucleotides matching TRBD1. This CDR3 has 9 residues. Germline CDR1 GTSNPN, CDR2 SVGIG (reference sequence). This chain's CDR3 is CAWSGTGDF. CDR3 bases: TGTGCCTGGAGCGGGACAGGTGATTTT.

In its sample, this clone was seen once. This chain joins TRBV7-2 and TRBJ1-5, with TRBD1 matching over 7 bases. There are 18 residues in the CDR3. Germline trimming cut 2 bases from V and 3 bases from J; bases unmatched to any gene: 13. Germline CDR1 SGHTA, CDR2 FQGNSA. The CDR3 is CASSLFSFGDRFNQPQHF. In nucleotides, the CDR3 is TGTGCCAGCAGCTTATTCTCGTTCGGGGACAGATTCAATCAGCCCCAGCATTTT.

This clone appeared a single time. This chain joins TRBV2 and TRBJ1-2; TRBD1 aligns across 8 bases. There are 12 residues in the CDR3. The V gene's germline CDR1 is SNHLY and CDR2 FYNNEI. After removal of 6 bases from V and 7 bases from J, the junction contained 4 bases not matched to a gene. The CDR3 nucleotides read TGTGCCAGCAGAGGACAGGGTATTGGCTACACCTTC. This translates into CASRGQGIGYTF.

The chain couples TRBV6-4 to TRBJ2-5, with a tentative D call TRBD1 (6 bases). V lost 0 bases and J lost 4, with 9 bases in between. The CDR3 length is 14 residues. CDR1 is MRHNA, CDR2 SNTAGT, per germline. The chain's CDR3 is CASSDSPGAETQYF. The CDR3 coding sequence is TGTGCCAGCAGTGACTCGCCAGGGGCAGAGACCCAGTACTTC.

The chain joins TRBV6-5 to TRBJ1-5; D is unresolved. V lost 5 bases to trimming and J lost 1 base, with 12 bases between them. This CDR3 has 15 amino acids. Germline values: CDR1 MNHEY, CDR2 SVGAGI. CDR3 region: CASSRRRTSNQPQHF. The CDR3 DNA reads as TGTGCCAGCAGTAGAAGGAGAACGAGCAATCAGCCCCAGCATTTT.

The CDR3 is CASSYASGGAYEQYF. CDR3 sequence (DNA): TGTGCCAGCAGCTATGCTAGCGGGGGGGCCTACGAGCAGTACTTC. The V and J genes are TRBV7-2 and TRBJ2-7, with 12 bases lining up with TRBD2. Unmatched junction bases numbered 3, after V lost 4 bases and J lost 2 bases. Germline V gene sequence: CDR1 SGHTA, CDR2 FQGNSA. The CDR3 is 15 residues long. Looking up the rest from reference TRBV7-2 and TRBJ2-7 gives the full variable domain: GAGVSQSPSNKVTEKGKDVELRCDPISGHTALYWYRQSLGQGLEFLIYFQGNSAPDKSGLPSDRFSAERTGGSVSTLTIQRTQQEDSAVYLCASSYASGGAYEQYFGPGTRLTVT.

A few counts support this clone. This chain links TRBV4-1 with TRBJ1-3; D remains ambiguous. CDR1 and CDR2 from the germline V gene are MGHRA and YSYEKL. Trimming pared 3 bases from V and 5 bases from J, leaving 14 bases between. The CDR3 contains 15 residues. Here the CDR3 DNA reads TGCGCCAGCAGCCAGGTAGATTACCGCCGAAACACCATATATTTT. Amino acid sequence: CASSQVDYRRNTIYF.

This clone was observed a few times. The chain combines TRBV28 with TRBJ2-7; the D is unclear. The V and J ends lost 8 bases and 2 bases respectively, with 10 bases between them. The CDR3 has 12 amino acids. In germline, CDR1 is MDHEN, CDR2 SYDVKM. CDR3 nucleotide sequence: TGTGCCAGCTCCTCCGCGCCCTACGAGCAGTACTTC. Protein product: CASSSAPYEQYF. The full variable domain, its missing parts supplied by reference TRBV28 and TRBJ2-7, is DVKVTQSSRYLVKRTGEKVFLECVQDMDHENMFWYRQDPGLGLRLIYFSYDVKMKEKGDIPEGYSVSREKKERFSLILESASTNQTSMYLCASSSAPYEQYFGPGTRLTVT.